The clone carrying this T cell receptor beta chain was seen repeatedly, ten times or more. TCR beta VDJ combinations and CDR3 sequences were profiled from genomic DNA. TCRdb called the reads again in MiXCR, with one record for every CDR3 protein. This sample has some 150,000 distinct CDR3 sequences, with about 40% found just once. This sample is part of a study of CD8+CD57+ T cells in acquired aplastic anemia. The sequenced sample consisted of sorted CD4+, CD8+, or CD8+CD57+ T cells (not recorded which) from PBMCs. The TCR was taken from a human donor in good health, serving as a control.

The CDR3 region is CASSRGERDTQYF. Written as DNA, the CDR3 is TGTGCCAGCAGCAGGGGGGAAAGGGATACGCAGTATTTT. The rearrangement joins TRBV2 to TRBJ2-3, with TRBD1 as a possible D gene (7 bases). The V gene lost 6 bases and the J gene lost 6 bases, with 13 bases spanning the gap. The CDR3 is made up of 13 amino acids. Germline CDR1 SNHLY, CDR2 FYNNEI.